This entry describes one T cell receptor (beta chain). This entry comes from a study of blood T cell repertoires in COVID-19. Study as a whole: T cells, B-cell-depleted T cells, or PBMCs supplied cDNA or gDNA.

Authors' data handling: Reference gene primer amplification gave estimated nucleated cell counts. Using immunoSEQ multiplex PCR, the repertoire was profiled, and TCRdb retains in-frame clones only, with some absent. That table is the source of V, J and clone size, and D and trimming were worked out from the DNA. Of 110,000 or so clones listed, 81% are singletons. The V gene's germline CDR1 is SGDLS and CDR2 YYNGEE. The CDR3 extends over 16 amino acids. J lost 0 bases, V lost 4 bases, and 6 bases had no gene match. This receptor was identified in a man aged 45 to 65 with acute or convalescent COVID-19. The chain employs TRBV9 and TRBJ2-2; 7 bases agree with TRBD1. Material for sequencing was peripheral blood. The CDR3 DNA is TGTGCCAGCAGCCCGCCGGGACAGACGAACACCGGGGAGCTGTTTTTT. Protein sequence: CASSPPGQTNTGELFF.